This T cell receptor beta chain was captured in a study of regulatory T cells in long-lasting Graves disease. This clonotype was recorded a few times. Researchers made TCR beta libraries by using iRepertoire HTBI primers and running Arm-PCR on CDR3 regions. TCRdb independently ran MiXCR on the multiplex PCR reads; one entry per CDR3 protein. The sample holds hundreds of thousands of distinct CDR3 sequences, 15% to 20% seen once. Time point here: newly diagnosed GD, antithyroid drugs for less than 3 months. Isolated PBMC RNA provided the starting material for the TCR library. CDR3 length equals 16 residues. V trimming: 5 bases; J trimming: 8 bases; junction bases outside the gene matches: 13. Per germline, CDR1 SGHTA and CDR2 FQGNSA. These same records also appear under a second study, on T cells in Graves' hyperthyroidism and ophthalmopathy.

This TCR came from a middle-aged woman with Graves disease. The source was peripheral blood mononuclear cells (PBMCs), collected at new diagnosis, from a patient treated with antithyroid drugs. The rearrangement uses TRBV7-2 and TRBJ1-1, with 11 bases that match TRBD1. In nucleotides, the CDR3 is TGTGCCAGCAGCCCCTGGACAGGGGGCACCGGAGGCGAAGCTTTCTTT. Its protein product is CASSPWTGGTGGEAFF.